This entry lists 16 T cell receptor beta chains sequenced from one sample in a study of T-cell reconstitution after alpha-beta-depleted transplantation in children. For TCRbeta, the library was prepared with unique molecular identifiers. TCRdb fed the PCR reads into MiXCR, producing one record per CDR3 protein. Of roughly 790,000 distinct CDR3 sequences detected, approximately 15% appear once; the ten largest clones hold roughly 5%. Sequencing used PBMCs, mostly from graft donor cells, obtained 360 days after TCRalphabeta/CD19-depleted stem cell transplant. These receptor sequences come from a male patient aged 10-17 years who had a stem cell transplant for acute lymphoblastic leukemia, so the T cells may come from the graft donor.

The CDR3 protein is CASREQGTHYEQYF. The CDR3 DNA reads TGTGCCAGCAGGGAACAGGGGACGCACTACGAGCAGTACTTC. The rearrangement joins TRBV28 to TRBJ2-7; the match to TRBD1 covers 7 bases. The CDR3 has 14 amino acids. The J segment lost 3 bases and the V segment lost 6 bases, leaving 8 bases of the junction unmatched. CDR1 MDHEN and CDR2 SYDVKM come from the germline V gene.

This clonotype was counted at least ten times. One end of the junction varies from germline; a read error may be responsible. This chain joins TRBV5-1 and TRBJ2-3, with 7 bases aligning to TRBD2. Germline CDR1 is SGHRS and CDR2 is YFSETQ. The CDR3 extends over 15 amino acids. The DNA for the CDR3 is TGTGCCAGCAGCTTAGGGCTAGCGGACACAGATACGCAGTATTTT. As protein: CASSLGLADTDTQYF.

The rearrangement joins TRBV2 to TRBJ2-1; TRBD2 aligns across 12 bases. With 3 bases clipped from V and 5 bases from J, the junction kept 8 bases outside the gene matches. The CDR3 spans 17 residues. Germline loops: CDR1 SNHLY, CDR2 FYNNEI. The CDR3 DNA reads TGTGCCAGCAGTGAGGGACTAGCGGGCGCCCTAAACAATGAGCAGTTCTTC. It translates to CASSEGLAGALNNEQFF.

This rearrangement joins TRBV5-1 to TRBJ2-1, with 8 bases matching TRBD2. With V trimmed by 4 bases and J by 7 bases, 13 bases remained unmatched. This CDR3 region has 16 residues. Germline CDR1 and CDR2: SGHRS and YFSETQ. The CDR3 DNA is TGCGCCAGCAGCCAAAATACCGGGACTAGATGGAATGAGCAGTTCTTC. Translating gives CASSQNTGTRWNEQFF. Combining the CDR3 with reference TRBV5-1 and TRBJ2-1 gives the whole variable domain KAGVTQTPRYLIKTRGQQVTLSCSPISGHRSVSWYQQTPGQGLQFLFEYFSETQRNKGNFPGRFSGRQFSNSRSEMNVSTLELGDSALYLCASSQNTGTRWNEQFFGPGTRLTVL.

This chain joins TRBV19 and TRBJ2-1; D is possibly TRBD1 (6 bases). Per germline, CDR1 LNHDA and CDR2 SQIVND (reference sequence). Trimming took 11 bases from V and 2 from J, leaving 16 bases between them. This CDR3 is 14 amino acids long. CDR3 residues: CAPLGDKTYNEQFF. The CDR3, as DNA: TGTGCCCCACTCGGGGACAAAACCTACAATGAGCAGTTCTTC.

The chain recombines TRBV7-6 with TRBJ2-2; 7 bases map to TRBD2. The V gene's germline CDR1 is SGHVS and CDR2 FNYEAQ. The CDR3 has 14 residues. V trimming: 4 bases; J trimming: 11 bases; junction bases outside the gene matches: 10. CDR3 DNA: TGTGCCAGCAGCTACGATCGACTAGCCCCAGAGCTGTTTTTT. It encodes CASSYDRLAPELFF. The full variable domain, with the rest looked up from reference TRBV7-6 and TRBJ2-2, is GAGVSQSPRYKVTKRGQDVALRCDPISGHVSLYWYRQALGQGPEFLTYFNYEAQQDKSGLPNDRFSAERPEGSISTLTIQRTEQRDSAMYRCASSYDRLAPELFFGEGSRLTVL.

The V call is TRBV2, the J call TRBJ1-1, with 7 nucleotides matching TRBD1. Per germline, CDR1 SNHLY and CDR2 FYNNEI. V lost 6 bases, J lost 4 bases, and 5 bases stayed unmatched. CDR3 length: 13 amino acids. Here the CDR3 reads CASRRGQATEAFF. The CDR3 DNA is TGTGCCAGCAGAAGAGGACAGGCCACTGAAGCTTTCTTT.

This clonotype was observed a handful of times. The chain uses TRBV25-1 and TRBJ2-4; 14 bases map to TRBD2. The junction had 4 bases not matched to a gene; V was cut back by 2 bases and J by 4 bases. The CDR3 is 17 residues long. CDR1 and CDR2 from the germline V gene are MGHDK and SYGVNS. The CDR3 DNA sequence: TGTGCCAGCAGTGAACGGACTAGCGGGAGGATTAAAAACATTCAGTACTTC. Protein: CASSERTSGRIKNIQYF.

The V and J genes are TRBV4-2 and TRBJ2-5, with D unresolved. CDR1 and CDR2 (germline): LGHNA, YNFKEQ. The CDR3 has 14 residues. Trimming pared 3 bases from V and 1 base from J, leaving 9 bases between. The CDR3 is CASSQTSIQETQYF. The CDR3 DNA reads TGTGCCAGCAGCCAGACGTCGATCCAAGAGACCCAGTACTTC.

There are a few counts of this clonotype. This chain uses TRBV14 with TRBJ2-2; D is unresolved. Trimming took off 2 bases at V and 5 bases at J, with 12 bases between the two ends. The CDR3 length is 15 residues. Germline assignment: CDR1 SGHDN and CDR2 FVKESK. In DNA, the CDR3 is TGTGCCAGCAGCCAAACACCCACTGAGACCGGGGAGCTGTTTTTT. Protein sequence: CASSQTPTETGELFF.

The sample holds many counts of this clonotype. The CDR3 DNA follows: TGTGCCAGCAGGCAGGGGAGCTACAATGAGCAGTTCTTC. It codes for CASRQGSYNEQFF. The chain links TRBV2 to TRBJ2-1; perhaps TRBD1 as D (6 bases). V dropped 6 bases and J dropped 3 bases, with 9 bases sitting between them. Germline V lookup: CDR1 SNHLY, CDR2 FYNNEI. CDR3 length equals 13 residues.

This clonotype was detected many times. The rearrangement joins TRBV5-1 to TRBJ2-7; D is undetermined. Germline-derived CDR1 and CDR2 are SGHRS and YFSETQ. V dropped 2 bases and J dropped 4 bases, with 16 bases sitting between them. The CDR3 totals 15 residues. This CDR3 is CASSFHPAGEYEQYF. As DNA, the CDR3 is TGCGCCAGCAGCTTTCACCCGGCTGGGGAATACGAGCAGTACTTC. The variable domain in full, with the rest retrieved from reference TRBV5-1 and TRBJ2-7, is KAGVTQTPRYLIKTRGQQVTLSCSPISGHRSVSWYQQTPGQGLQFLFEYFSETQRNKGNFPGRFSGRQFSNSRSEMNVSTLELGDSALYLCASSFHPAGEYEQYFGPGTRLTVT.

The rearrangement joins TRBV19 to TRBJ2-2, with D unclear. This CDR3 spans 13 amino acids. The V gene lost 2 bases and the J gene lost 8 bases, with 9 bases spanning the gap. CDR1 and CDR2 from the germline V gene are LNHDA and SQIVND (reference sequence). In DNA, the CDR3 is TGTGCCAGTAGTATAACCCTTTCGGGGGAGCTGTTTTTT. Amino acids: CASSITLSGELFF.

This clonotype was recorded a few times. The chain is built from TRBV14 and TRBJ2-1, with D maybe TRBD2 (6 bases). The V gene's germline CDR1 is SGHDN and CDR2 FVKESK. The CDR3 extends over 17 amino acids. Trimming shortened V by 2 bases and J by 2 bases, and 16 bases separated the two germline ends. The CDR3 nucleotides read TGTGCCAGCAGCCAACTACGACTAGGGGACCCCTACAATGAGCAGTTCTTC. It yields the protein CASSQLRLGDPYNEQFF.

This clonotype appeared many times. The CDR3 DNA reads as TGCGCCAGCTCCCCTGGTAGCGATGAGCAGTTCTTC. Translation gives CASSPGSDEQFF. The genes are TRBV5-1 and TRBJ2-1, with a weak D call TRBD2 (5 bases). V was shortened by 7 bases and J by 8 bases, with 13 bases between the two germline ends. CDR3 length: 12 residues. The germline CDR1 and CDR2 sequences are SGHRS and YFSETQ.

This clonotype was counted only a few times. J is TRBJ2-1 and V is TRBV13, with 7 bases fitting TRBD2. The V and J ends lost 3 bases and 3 bases, in that order; junction bases with no gene match: 8. Germline V gene data show CDR1 as PRHDT and CDR2 as FYEKMQ (reference sequence). The CDR3 contains 16 residues. CDR3 sequence reads: CASSLISGRIYNEQFF. In DNA, the CDR3 is TGTGCCAGCAGCTTGATTTCCGGGAGGATCTACAATGAGCAGTTCTTC.